This TCR beta chain was captured by sequencing in a study of OX40 agonist ivuxolimab in advanced cancers. Context from the whole study: Ivuxolimab, which targeted the costimulatory receptor OX40 (CD134), was an agonistic, fully human IgG2 monoclonal antibody. The paper describes the monotherapy dose-escalation part (N of about 55 patients) of the phase I trial of ivuxolimab. The dose-escalation cohort was roughly 80% male with a mean age of approximately 60 years, ranging from about 20 to 85. Of the approximately 53 patients in dose escalation, about 20 had hepatocellular carcinoma, some 15 had melanoma, 9 had renal cell carcinoma and 9 had head and neck cancer. Peripheral TCRbeta sequencing was intended to test whether TCR sequence diversity was altered and clonal T-cell expansion was caused by ivuxolimab. Partial responses were achieved by three dose-escalation patients, of whom one had hepatocellular carcinoma and two had cutaneous melanoma. Intravenous ivuxolimab was administered to patients every 2 weeks at six dose levels: 0.01, 0.1, 0.3, 1.5, 3 and 10 mg/kg. Prior anti-PD-1, anti-PD-L1 or anti-CTLA-4 therapy was permitted, and checkpoint inhibitors had been received by 40% to 50% of dose-escalation patients.

What the research found in general, with its limitations: In partial responders in the 0.1-3.0 mg/kg groups, normalized peripheral clonal expansion was found to be among the lowest, especially among CD8+ T cells. On average, CD8+ T cells showed more expanded clones than CD4+ T cells after ivuxolimab. The antigen specificity of the peripheral T cells that underwent clonal expansion was not determined. At doses of 0.1 to 3.0 mg/kg, clonal expansion of both CD4+ and CD8+ T cells in blood was seen between baseline and week 6. Low levels of normalized T-cell clonal expansion were also seen in some patients who did not respond.

Genomic DNA was extracted from sorted cells for sequencing of the TCRbeta CDR3 region. The immunoSEQ Assay was used for sequencing of TCRbeta CDR3 regions. This immuneACCESS table, as held by TCRdb, lists in-frame sequences with V and J called but not all clones. Of the missing ones, under half trace to an unresolved V gene in checked studies; the others have no known cause. This sample holds some 61,000 clones; 60% to 80% were observed only once. The ten top clones hold about 1.6% of the sample. V is trimmed back by 6 bases and J by 7 bases, and the junction contains 3 bases that no gene match accounts for. The germline V gene supplies CDR1 MNHNS and CDR2 SASEGT. There are 15 amino acids in the CDR3, from cysteine to phenylalanine inclusive. The entry retains the CDR3 DNA only, 45 bases that are in frame from base 1. The trial excluded patients who had a history of autoimmune disease or were on systemic immunosuppression. Peripheral blood for TCR sequencing was drawn from every dose cohort at baseline, at cycle 4 day 1 and at cycle 7 day 1. Samples were obtained from an open-label, multicenter, first-in-human phase I dose-escalation trial of ivuxolimab. Adults with locally advanced or metastatic melanoma, renal cell carcinoma, hepatocellular carcinoma or head and neck squamous cell carcinoma were enrolled in the trial. Before TCR sequencing, CD4+ T cells and CD8+ T cells from peripheral blood were sorted into separate populations.

Of note for this clone: Its antigen specificity is not known. No per-base quality is available; no much larger clone lies one base away.

The clonotype was recovered from an adult with an advanced solid tumor such as melanoma, head and neck, liver or kidney cancer. The V gene is TRBV6-1 and the J gene is TRBJ2-1, with 16 central nucleotides matching TRBD2. The sequenced sample was CD4+ or CD8+ T cells sorted from blood, obtained in a trial of the OX40 agonist ivuxolimab. CDR3 loop: CASSGTSGRGNEQFF. The DNA reads TGTGCCAGCAGCGGGACTAGCGGGAGGGGGAATGAGCAGTTCTTC.